This paragraph reports one TCR beta chain. It lacks a known antigen. Base quality data are lacking; no much larger clone is found one base away. The immunoSEQ Assay, a bias-controlled multiplex PCR, was used to amplify TCRbeta CDR3 regions from genomic DNA. In the paper's pipeline: The number of nucleated cells in each sample was estimated by amplification of reference gene primers within the assay. To quantify the absolute abundance of each unique TCRbeta CDR3 rearrangement, sequence reads were collapsed and filtered. Productive Simpson clonality was computed per sample as the square root of Simpson's diversity index over productive rearrangements. TCRdb limited this immuneACCESS table to in-frame rearrangements with V and J called. A share of clones is missing; checked studies link under half to unresolved V genes, and the rest is unexplained. That table is the source of V, J and clone size, and D and trimming were worked out from the DNA. In this sample the table shows some 260,000 clones, approximately 88% of which occur a single time. Roughly 6.3% of the sample lies in the top ten.

At one collaborating source in Seattle, patients were enrolled during active infection and were followed longitudinally through the course of disease. The collaborating institutions used their own protocols to collect whole blood in K2EDTA tubes. For TCRbeta analysis, collaborators shipped samples as frozen whole blood, isolated PBMCs, or DNA extracted from either of those sample types. The entry originates in a study of blood T cell repertoires in COVID-19 (dated by TCRdb to 2020 to 2021). About the full investigation: Samples covering the acute and convalescent phases of COVID-19 were provided by collaborators in the United States, Italy and Spain. Where available, HLA class I and class II types were obtained from metadata supplied by the sample provider rather than from assay-based typing. The prospective study material was composed of cDNA or gDNA derived from T cells, B-cell-depleted T cells, or PBMCs. A freely available public database, intended as a resource for researchers studying the immune response to SARS-CoV-2, is where the repertoires were released. Deeply sampled blood TCRbeta repertoires from subjects exposed to, actively infected with, or recovered from COVID-19 were included in the dataset. Samples were obtained from the ongoing ImmuneRACE study (first 160 participants) and from 950 to 1,500 subjects provided by 6 global collaborators. The sample metadata nearly always contained a de-identified subject ID, COVID-19 status, age in years and sex.

What the study reported, not specific to this receptor: The amount of clinical and demographic metadata varied by source and participant and was provided uncurated.

The sequencing input was peripheral blood. This clonotype was sampled from a woman aged 25 to 39 with COVID-19, enrolled during active disease.

Here is the DNA: TGTGCCAGCAGTAATTCAGGGTGGAAGCCCCAGCATTTT. It encodes CASSNSGWKPQHF. Rearrangement joined TRBV28 to TRBJ1-5; the D gene is possibly TRBD1, with 5 bases matching. V and J are truncated by 5 bases and 8 bases respectively, leaving an intervening sequence of 13 bases. The CDR3, from cysteine to phenylalanine, totals 13 residues. Solely the CDR3 DNA is kept, with 39 bases framed from the first base. CDR1 and CDR2 are read off the germline V gene as MDHEN and SYDVKM.